This entry is about one T cell receptor (beta chain). These data originate in a study of cytomegalovirus exposure and HLA in healthy donors. Healthy bone marrow donors formed the donor group. Looked up from germline, CDR1 is LNHDA and CDR2 is SQIVND (reference sequence). V was pared by 5 bases and J by 3 bases, with 17 bases between. The CDR3 consists of 15 residues. The PCR ran on 60 Vbeta and 13 Jbeta primers. As handled by the study authors: Later analysis identified tens of millions of unique TCR beta chains, about 12 million shared. Assay: immunoSEQ multiplex PCR; the TCRdb copy retains only in-frame clones and omits some. The V and J calls and clone size are taken from that table; D and trimming were inferred from the DNA. The table lists roughly 180,000 clones, over 80% of them singletons, with roughly 1.4% in the top ten.

The specimen sequenced was PBMCs. The TCR originated in a man in his forties or fifties in good health and CMV-seronegative. V is TRBV19 and J is TRBJ2-7, with D possibly being TRBD1 (6 bases). CDR3 in amino acids: CASSPLSTGIYEQYF. Here the CDR3 DNA reads TGTGCCAGTAGTCCTCTTTCGACAGGTATCTACGAGCAGTACTTC.